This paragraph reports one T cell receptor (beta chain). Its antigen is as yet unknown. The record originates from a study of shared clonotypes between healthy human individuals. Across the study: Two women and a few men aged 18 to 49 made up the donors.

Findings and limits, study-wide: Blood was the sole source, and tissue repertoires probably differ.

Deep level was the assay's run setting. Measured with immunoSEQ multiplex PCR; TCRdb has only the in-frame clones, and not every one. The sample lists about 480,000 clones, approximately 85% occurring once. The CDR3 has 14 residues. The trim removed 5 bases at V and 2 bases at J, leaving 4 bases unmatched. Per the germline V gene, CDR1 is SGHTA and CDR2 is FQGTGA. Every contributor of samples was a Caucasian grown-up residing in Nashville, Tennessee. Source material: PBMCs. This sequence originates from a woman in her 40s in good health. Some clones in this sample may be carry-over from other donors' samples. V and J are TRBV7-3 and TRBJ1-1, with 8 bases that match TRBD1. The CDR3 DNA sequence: TGTGCCAGCAGCCAAACAGGGGGTAACACTGAAGCTTTCTTT. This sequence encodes CASSQTGGNTEAFF.